A single sample is the source of the 2 T cell receptor beta chains below, sequenced in a study of blood T cell repertoires in COVID-19. Here immunoSEQ multiplex PCR was the method, and the copy in TCRdb shows in-frame clones only, minus some. Of hundreds of thousands of clones in the sample, about 79% were seen once. Sequencing was done on a sample of PBMCs or T cells enriched from blood (not recorded which). All receptors derive from a woman aged 55-69 years who had recovered from COVID-19.

The rearrangement uses TRBV24-1 and TRBJ1-2; possibly TRBD1 for D (5 bases). The V and J ends lost 4 bases and 7 bases respectively, with 12 bases between them. The CDR3 is 13 residues long. The germline V gene has CDR1 KGHDR and CDR2 SFDVKD. CDR3 protein: CATSEGDRLGYTF. DNA of the CDR3: TGTGCCACCAGTGAAGGGGATCGGCTTGGCTACACCTTC.

This chain connects TRBV7-6 to TRBJ1-3; D uncertain. This CDR3 comprises 16 residues. Trimming cost V 2 bases and J 0 bases, with 11 bases left between them. Germline-derived CDR1 and CDR2 are SGHVS and FNYEAQ. Written as DNA, the CDR3 is TGTGCCAGCAGCTTATGGGAGGCAACCTCTGGAAACACCATATATTTT. Translation: CASSLWEATSGNTIYF.